This record concerns one TCR beta chain sequence. Its binding antigen is unknown. Base qualities are missing; no much larger clone stands one base away. The sample comes from a study of CD8 T cells in Susac syndrome (dated by TCRdb to about 2019). Background on the whole study: Whether CD8+ T cell activation and differentiation in Susac syndrome was antigen driven was tested using repertoire sequencing. The clonality of the CD8+ T cell repertoire was compared across about a dozen healthy donors, some 14 Susac syndrome patients and around 16 multiple sclerosis patients.

RNA was extracted with the RNeasy kit and roughly 0.5 to 1 ug was reverse transcribed using random hexamers. The immunoSEQ multiplex PCR assay, which covers 54 Vbeta and 13 Jbeta segments, was used to amplify TCR beta CDR3 regions. Bias from PCR amplification was corrected by using a synthetic template baseline for primer optimization and for computational correction. In the authors' own workflow: Only productive sequences were kept, with reads annotated to V, D and J genes according to IMGT and analyzed in immunoSEQ Analyzer. To calculate clonality, Shannon entropy was normalized by log2 of the number of productive unique sequences and then subtracted from one. For each patient and control, public and private clones were evaluated among the 100 most prevalent clones. Clones were defined as Susac-specific when absent from the healthy and MS cohorts, from roughly 1,100 published viral clones and from other ImmuneACCESS disease sequences. TCRdb cleaned the public reads at Q25 with fastp, built clones with MiXCR and kept in-frame beta chains. For every CDR3 protein sequence, its rows merge into one entry that carries the most common genes and DNA. Here the V and J calls rest on TCRdb's processing, not on the authors' analysis. The sample profile shows 150,000 or so distinct CDR3 sequences; approximately 94% of them were found once. Just over 0.2% of the sample lies in the top ten.

Reading the germline V gene gives CDR1 MGHRA and CDR2 YSYEKL. The junction carries 17 bases between V and J, which are trimmed by 4 bases and 6 bases respectively. The CDR3 measures 15 amino acids from cysteine to phenylalanine. Only CDR3 DNA is held: 45 bases, read in frame from base 1. What the research found in general, with its limitations: The number of individuals in the TCR sequencing and HLA analysis was recognized as being relatively small.

High-throughput TCR beta sequencing profiled peripheral blood CD8+ and CD4+ T cells from healthy donors, Susac syndrome patients and multiple sclerosis patients. The multiple sclerosis controls were treatment-naive patients who had stable or active relapsing-remitting disease and met the revised McDonald criteria. Bulk CD8+ and CD4+ T cells were purified magnetically by negative isolation, whereas CD8+ TEMRA cells were enriched by FACS. Blood was drawn into EDTA tubes, processed within 24 hours, and PBMCs were isolated by density gradient centrifugation. PBMCs intended for TCR sequencing were frozen in liquid nitrogen and were later thawed in a 37 degrees C water bath. The sorted or isolated CD4+, CD8+ and CD8+ TEMRA cells had a purity of 90% or higher.

The chain was built from TRBV4-1 and TRBJ2-3; D gene: possibly TRBD1, on 5 matching bases. The sequencing input was CD8+ T cells from PBMCs. This sequence originates from a human donor with multiple sclerosis. The sequenced DNA is TGCGCCAGCAGCCCGCAAGACAGAGGCCTGGATACGCAGTATTTT. It encodes CASSPQDRGLDTQYF.